The 24 T cell receptor beta chains presented below share a single source sample, sequenced in a study of cytomegalovirus exposure and HLA in healthy donors. This PCR relied on a set of 60 Vbeta primers and 13 Jbeta primers. The method was immunoSEQ multiplex PCR; TCRdb's version includes in-frame clones alone and lacks a portion of them. In the table there are some 130,000 clones, roughly 70% of which are singletons. The sample consisted of PBMCs. The receptors here all came from a human donor in good health.

This chain links TRBV27 with TRBJ1-5; D gene unclear. This CDR3 spans 15 amino acids. The germline V and J ends were trimmed by 2 bases and 2 bases, with 10 bases remaining between them. Germline values: CDR1 MNHEY, CDR2 SMNVEV (reference sequence). The CDR3 region is CASSLGGFGNQPQHF. CDR3 nucleotides: TGTGCCAGCAGTTTAGGCGGATTTGGCAATCAGCCCCAGCATTTT.

This clone occurred a few times. The rearrangement links TRBV7-8 to TRBJ2-5; tentative D call: TRBD2 (6 bases). The CDR3 covers 14 residues. V lost 3 bases, J lost 5 bases, and 13 bases lay in between. CDR1 is SGHVS and CDR2 is FQNEAQ in the germline V gene. CDR3 nucleotide sequence: TGTGCCAGCAGCTTGCGGGCAGGGAGGGAGACCCAGTACTTC. It specifies CASSLRAGRETQYF.

The V gene is TRBV5-5, the J gene TRBJ2-5, with a weak D call TRBD2 (5 bases). Germline V CDR1 and CDR2: SGHKS, YYEKEE (reference sequence). The CDR3 spans 14 residues. The V gene lost 2 bases and the J gene lost 0 bases, with 8 bases spanning the gap. The CDR3 spells CASSFPGYQETQYF. The CDR3 DNA reads as TGTGCCAGCAGCTTCCCGGGGTACCAAGAGACCCAGTACTTC.

The chain combines TRBV28 with TRBJ2-2; maybe TRBD1 (6 bases). Germline loops: CDR1 MDHEN, CDR2 SYDVKM. The CDR3 sequence is 14 residues long. Trimming shortened V by 10 bases and J by 0 bases, and 12 bases separated the two germline ends. The CDR3 reads CATKGHTNTGELFF. As DNA, the CDR3 is TGTGCCACCAAGGGACACACGAACACCGGGGAGCTGTTTTTT. Full variable domain (rest looked up from reference TRBV28 and TRBJ2-2): DVKVTQSSRYLVKRTGEKVFLECVQDMDHENMFWYRQDPGLGLRLIYFSYDVKMKEKGDIPEGYSVSREKKERFSLILESASTNQTSMYLCATKGHTNTGELFFGEGSRLTVL.

The CDR3 nucleotides read TGTGCCAGCTCTCCGGGACAGGGTGACCAGCCCCAGCATTTT. This gives the protein CASSPGQGDQPQHF. This rearrangement joins TRBV18 to TRBJ1-5, with 9 bases lining up with TRBD1. Germline trimming cut 6 bases from V and 7 bases from J; bases unmatched to any gene: 7. Germline CDR1 KGHSH, CDR2 LQKENI. CDR3 length equals 14 residues.

The chain is built from TRBV19 and TRBJ2-5; perhaps TRBD2 as D (6 bases). The germline V gene encodes CDR1 LNHDA and CDR2 SQIVND (reference sequence). The CDR3 covers 15 residues. The V gene lost 7 bases and the J gene lost 2 bases, with 17 bases spanning the gap. CDR3 nucleotide sequence: TGTGCCAGTACCCCTCGGAGGGGCTTTCAAGAGACCCAGTACTTC. As protein: CASTPRRGFQETQYF. Looking up the rest from reference TRBV19 and TRBJ2-5 gives the full variable domain: DGGITQSPKYLFRKEGQNVTLSCEQNLNHDAMYWYRQDPGQGLRLIYYSQIVNDFQKGDIAEGYSVSREKKESFPLTVTSAQKNPTAFYLCASTPRRGFQETQYFGPGTRLLVL.

This clone was counted between two and nine times. The rearrangement uses TRBV11-2 and TRBJ1-3; D gene uncertain. Germline V gene lookup returns CDR1 SGHAT and CDR2 FQNNGV. The V and J ends lost 2 bases and 2 bases respectively, with 4 bases between them. This CDR3 spans 13 amino acids. This CDR3 is CASSLYAGNTIYF. The CDR3 bases are TGTGCCAGCAGCTTATATGCTGGAAACACCATATATTTT.

The CDR3 spells CASSLRGGNYEQYF. CDR3 coding DNA: TGTGCCAGCAGCCTCCGGGGGGGGAACTACGAGCAGTACTTC. The chain carries TRBV5-6 and TRBJ2-7; 8 bases match TRBD2. Germline CDR1 and CDR2: SGHDT and YYEEEE. CDR3 length equals 14 residues. J lost 3 bases, V lost 4 bases, and 6 bases had no gene match.

This sequence joins TRBV5-1 and TRBJ1-5; no firm D call. Deletions cut 2 bases from V and 3 bases from J, with 6 bases between. The V gene's germline CDR1 is SGHRS and CDR2 YFSETQ. CDR3 length: 13 residues. The CDR3 DNA reads as TGCGCCAGCAGCTTCGGGATCAATCAGCCCCAGCATTTT. This gives the protein CASSFGINQPQHF.

A word on this clone: Other DNA sequences from this sample encode an identical CDR3 as well. The chain carries TRBV14 and TRBJ1-1; maybe TRBD1 (5 bases). CDR3 length equals 12 residues. Germline values: CDR1 SGHDN, CDR2 FVKESK. V was shortened by 3 bases and J by 10 bases, with 12 bases between the two germline ends. CDR3 DNA: TGTGCCAGCAGCCAGGGGACTGAAACAGCTTTCTTT. It is translated as CASSQGTETAFF.

V usage is TRBV9 and J usage is TRBJ2-3, with 15 bases lining up with TRBD2. Per germline, CDR1 SGDLS and CDR2 YYNGEE. The CDR3 contains 15 residues. Trimming cost V 7 bases and J 4 bases; bases outside gene matches: 4. CDR3 sequence: CASGTSGRSADTQYF. Here the CDR3 DNA reads TGTGCCAGCGGGACTAGCGGGAGGAGTGCAGATACGCAGTATTTT.

This clone was observed a few times. The gene calls are TRBV11-2 and TRBJ2-7; TRBD1 is a possible D gene (6 bases). CDR3 length: 16 residues. From germline, CDR1 is SGHAT and CDR2 FQNNGV. V lost 4 bases, J lost 0 bases, and 16 bases lay in between. The CDR3 region is CASSSYDRTISYEQYF. The CDR3, as DNA: TGTGCCAGCAGCTCATACGACAGGACAATCTCCTACGAGCAGTACTTC.

This clone was detected a few times. V gene TRBV27 combines with J gene TRBJ2-7; 12 positions match TRBD1. V shed 5 bases and J 7 bases; nucleotides not matched to a gene: 9. Germline V lookup: CDR1 MNHEY, CDR2 SMNVEV (reference sequence). This CDR3 spans 15 amino acids. The DNA of the CDR3 is TGTGCCAGCAGTCCGCGGGACAGGGGGCCTCGGGAGCAGTACTTC. Protein: CASSPRDRGPREQYF.

CDR3 DNA: TGTGCCAGCAGTTTAAGGGGAAAAGCTTTCTTT. It encodes CASSLRGKAFF. The rearrangement joins TRBV28 to TRBJ1-1; TRBD1 is a possible D gene (5 bases). Per the germline V gene, CDR1 is MDHEN and CDR2 is SYDVKM. This CDR3 region has 11 residues. The germline V and J ends were trimmed by 2 bases and 9 bases, with 7 bases remaining between them.

The chain recombines TRBV28 with TRBJ2-7; D is undetermined. The CDR3 is 11 amino acids. Germline CDR1 MDHEN, CDR2 SYDVKM. Trimming left V 1 base short and J 9 bases short, with 7 bases between. The CDR3 spells CASSLFPRQYF. The CDR3, as DNA: TGTGCCAGCAGTTTATTCCCCCGGCAGTACTTC.

The chain carries TRBV27 and TRBJ2-1; 9 bases fit TRBD1. V dropped 6 bases and J dropped 3; count of bases not matched to a gene: 6. CDR1 and CDR2 (germline): MNHEY, SMNVEV (reference sequence). This CDR3 region has 15 residues. The CDR3 protein is CASRKGQGLYNEQFF. The CDR3 DNA is TGTGCCAGCAGAAAGGGACAGGGCCTCTACAATGAGCAGTTCTTC.

V usage is TRBV7-6 and J usage is TRBJ2-5, with TRBD2 identical over 9 bases. The trim removed 3 bases at V and 4 bases at J, leaving 6 bases unmatched. The CDR3 has 15 amino acids. CDR1 and CDR2 from the germline V gene are SGHVS and FNYEAQ. The CDR3: CASSLGAGGGETQYF. The CDR3 nucleotides are TGTGCCAGCAGCTTGGGAGCGGGAGGTGGAGAGACCCAGTACTTC.

The chain couples TRBV7-9 to TRBJ2-7, with TRBD2 as a possible D gene (6 bases). Deletions cut 3 bases from V and 5 bases from J, with 14 bases between. The CDR3 has 14 amino acids. Germline V gene data show CDR1 as SEHNR and CDR2 as FQNEAQ (reference sequence). CDR3 sequence (DNA): TGTGCCAGCAGCTTCGGCGGGGCCGGGGACGAGCAGTACTTC. It translates to CASSFGGAGDEQYF. Full variable domain (outside the CDR3, taken from reference TRBV7-9 and TRBJ2-7): DTGVSQNPRHKITKRGQNVTFRCDPISEHNRLYWYRQTLGQGPEFLTYFQNEAQLEKSRLLSDRFSAERPKGSFSTLEIQRTEQGDSAMYLCASSFGGAGDEQYFGPGTRLTVT.

This clone was found a few times. The genes are TRBV7-3 and TRBJ2-5; D is perhaps TRBD1 (6 bases). The CDR3 is made up of 15 amino acids. The germline gives CDR1 SGHTA, CDR2 FQGTGA. V lost 5 bases to trimming and J lost 2 bases, with 15 bases between them. CDR3 sequence (DNA): TGTGCCAGCAGCCAAAATACAGGGAGTCAAGAGACCCAGTACTTC. Its protein is CASSQNTGSQETQYF. Filled out from reference TRBV7-3 and TRBJ2-5, the complete variable domain reads GAGVSQTPSNKVTEKGKYVELRCDPISGHTALYWYRQSLGQGPEFLIYFQGTGAADDSGLPNDRFFAVRPEGSVSTLKIQRTERGDSAVYLCASSQNTGSQETQYFGPGTRLLVL.

This chain joins TRBV10-3 and TRBJ2-5; 8 nucleotides align to TRBD2. CDR1 ENHRY and CDR2 SYGVKD come from the germline V gene. The CDR3 has 14 residues. The J segment lost 4 bases and the V segment lost 7 bases, leaving 8 bases of the junction unmatched. CDR3 loop: CAIMSGGGIETQYF. In DNA form, the CDR3 reads TGTGCCATCATGAGCGGGGGCGGGATAGAGACCCAGTACTTC.

The chain combines TRBV7-9 with TRBJ2-5, with 9 nucleotides matching TRBD2. CDR1 and CDR2 (germline): SEHNR, FQNEAQ (reference sequence). J gave up 5 bases and V 5 bases, and 6 bases lay outside the gene matches. The CDR3 has 14 amino acids. CDR3 nucleotide sequence: TGTGCCAGCAGCCCAAGGACTAGCGTCGAGACCCAGTACTTC. Protein product: CASSPRTSVETQYF.

The chain links TRBV13 to TRBJ1-1; D is uncertain. The germline V and J ends were trimmed by 1 base and 1 base, with 13 bases remaining between them. CDR1 is PRHDT, CDR2 FYEKMQ, per germline (reference sequence). The CDR3 length is 16 residues. In DNA, the CDR3 is TGTGCCAGCAGCTTAGTTGAACCGGTCGGGAACACTGAAGCTTTCTTT. It yields the protein CASSLVEPVGNTEAFF.

Only a few counts were recorded for this clone. V is TRBV5-1 and J is TRBJ2-3; 9 bases match TRBD2. The V gene end was trimmed by 4 bases and the J gene end by 4 bases; junction bases not matched to a gene: 7. The germline CDR1 and CDR2 sequences are SGHRS and YFSETQ. The CDR3 is 15 residues long. The CDR3: CASSQLAGAPDTQYF. CDR3 in DNA: TGCGCCAGCAGCCAATTAGCGGGAGCCCCAGATACGCAGTATTTT.

The gene calls are TRBV10-3 and TRBJ2-1; TRBD2 aligns across 7 bases. This CDR3 has 15 amino acids. Germline CDR1 is ENHRY and CDR2 is SYGVKD. The V gene end was trimmed by 8 bases and the J gene end by 8 bases; junction bases not matched to a gene: 15. The CDR3 DNA follows: TGTGCCATCGCCAGCCCGCGGCGGGAGCTAGATGAGCAGTTCTTC. Residues: CAIASPRRELDEQFF.